This T cell receptor (beta chain) was captured in a study of T cell repertoires in cytomegalovirus infection. Study-level information: HLA-B-restricted CMV epitopes that are well studied, plus recently identified HLA-C-restricted ones, were used by the study. Indications came from public TCR beta signatures; they pointed to CMV infection and to a matching HLA type. General study findings and limits: Cumulated frequencies of public TCR beta families served to identify carriers of CMV plus the relevant HLA. What dominated the ex vivo response were HLA-C-restricted CMV-specific TCR beta clonotypes.

Germline CDR1 reads SEHNR; CDR2 reads FQNEAQ (reference sequence). The V end lost 4 bases, the J end lost 2 bases, and 6 bases lay between the germline ends. This CDR3 has 12 residues. On this clonotype: Its antigen is not known.

TCRdb re-called the reads with MiXCR, one entry per CDR3 protein. The sample contains about 770,000 distinct CDR3 sequences, approximately 32% of which appear only once. Material: cultured CD8+ T cells from PBMCs, obtained from culture after CMV antigen stimulation. This sequence joins TRBV7-9 and TRBJ2-7; D is ambiguous. The TCR sequence derives from a human donor in good health (CMV status not recorded). Some clones in this sample may be carry-over from other donors' samples. In DNA form, the CDR3 reads TGTGCCAGCAGCTATACAACCTACGAGCAGTACGTC. Protein product: CASSYTTYEQYV.